This T cell receptor (beta chain) was captured by sequencing in a study of blood T cells in healthy people across ages. Through a sample-barcoded 5' primer and a J-beta primer mix, a second PCR was run for roughly 6 to 11 cycles. TCRdb recomputed calls from the 5' RACE reads with MiXCR, one row per CDR3 protein. The sample has 1 million to 1.2 million distinct CDR3 sequences, around two fifths seen once; the top ten hold about an eighth. CDR1 is SGHTA, CDR2 FQGNSA, per germline. This CDR3 is 16 amino acids long. The ends lost 2 bases at V and 3 bases at J; junction bases unmatched: 7. The clonotype was recovered from a man between 18 and 29 years old in good health. V and J are TRBV7-2 and TRBJ1-5; 7 nucleotides agree with TRBD1. Sequenced: blood. CDR3 bases: TGTGCCAGCAGCTTATCCCCCGGGACAGTCAATCAGCCCCAGCATTTT. Its protein product is CASSLSPGTVNQPQHF.